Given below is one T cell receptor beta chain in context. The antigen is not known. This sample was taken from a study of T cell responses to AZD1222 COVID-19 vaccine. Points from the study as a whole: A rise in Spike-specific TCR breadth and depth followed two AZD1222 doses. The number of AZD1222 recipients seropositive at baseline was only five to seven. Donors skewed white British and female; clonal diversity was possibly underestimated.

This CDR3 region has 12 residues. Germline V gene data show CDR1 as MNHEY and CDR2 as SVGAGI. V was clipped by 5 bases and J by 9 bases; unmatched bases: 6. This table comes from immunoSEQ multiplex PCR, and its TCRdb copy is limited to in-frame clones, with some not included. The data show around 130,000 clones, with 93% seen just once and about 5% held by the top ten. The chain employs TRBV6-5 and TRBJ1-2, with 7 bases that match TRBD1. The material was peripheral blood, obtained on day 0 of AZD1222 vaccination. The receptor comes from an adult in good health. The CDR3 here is CASSRRQGSYTF. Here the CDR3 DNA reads TGTGCCAGCAGTCGGAGACAGGGTAGCTACACCTTC.